This is a list of T cell receptor beta chains from one sample in a study of Graves' ophthalmopathy and Graves' hyperthyroidism. TCRdb re-called the multiplex PCR reads with MiXCR, one entry per CDR3 protein. This table holds hundreds of thousands of distinct CDR3 sequences, roughly 21% found once. Source material: peripheral blood. The receptor source for this set is a woman aged 18-29 years with stable Graves' hyperthyroidism. CDR3s include the opening cysteine and the closing phenylalanine or tryptophan. The D gene is left open where the match is weak. Expanded clones get a size class; other rows say once, few or many, or leave the size out.

abundance	v_gene	j_gene	d_gene	CDR3nt	CDR3aa
many	TRBV7-9	TRBJ1-4	TRBD1	TGTGCCAGCAGCCGGGACAGGGGGCAAGAAAAACTGTTTTTT	CASSRDRGQEKLFF
.	TRBV30	TRBJ1-5	.	TGTGCCTGGAGCCGCCGCCCTGAGCAGCCCCAGCATTTT	CAWSRRPEQPQHF
many	TRBV2	TRBJ1-3	.	TGTGCCAGCAGTGGGGGCAGCTTCTCTGGAAACACCATATATTTT	CASSGGSFSGNTIYF
many	TRBV6-1	TRBJ2-5	.	TGTGCCAGCAGTGAATTGGCCTTTCTGGAGACCCAGTACTTC	CASSELAFLETQYF
.	TRBV3-1	TRBJ2-1	TRBD1	TGTGCCAGCAGAGGACAGGGGTACAATGAGCAGTTCTTC	CASRGQGYNEQFF
many	TRBV28	TRBJ1-2	.	TGTGCCAGCAGCTACTACGTTGGCAACTATGGCTACACCTTC	CASSYYVGNYGYTF
.	TRBV2	TRBJ1-2	.	TGTGCCAGCACTAGACGGGGGGACTACGCCTATGGCTACACCTTC	CASTRRGDYAYGYTF
many	TRBV7-6	TRBJ2-7	TRBD2	TGTGCCAGCAGCTATCAGACTAGCGGGAGGGCGTACGAGCAGTACTTC	CASSYQTSGRAYEQYF
many	TRBV6-1	TRBJ2-7	.	TGTGCCAGCAGTGCTCGACCCTACGAGCAGTACTTC	CASSARPYEQYF
few	TRBV12-3/TRBV12-4	TRBJ1-2	.	TGTGCCAGCAGTTTGGACGGAGGAGGCTATGGCTACACCTTC	CASSLDGGGYGYTF
.	TRBV7-6	TRBJ2-5	TRBD1	TGTGCCAGCACCATCGGGACAGGGGTGGAGACCCAGTACTTC	CASTIGTGVETQYF
many	TRBV2	TRBJ2-7	TRBD1	TGTGCCAGCAGACTCCGGGACAGGGCCAACGAGCAGTACTTC	CASRLRDRANEQYF
many	TRBV10-2	TRBJ2-7	TRBD2	TGCGCCAGCATGCTAGCGGGAGTCTACGAGCAGTACTTC	CASMLAGVYEQYF
.	TRBV30	TRBJ2-7	.	TGTGCCTGGGGGCAAGGGTCGGGCGAGCAGTACTTC	CAWGQGSGEQYF
.	TRBV4-1	TRBJ2-7	.	TGCGCCAGCAGCCAAGGATCGACTAGGGCGACCTACGAGCAGTACTTC	CASSQGSTRATYEQYF
many	TRBV20-1	TRBJ2-7	TRBD1	TGCAGTGCTTCGACAGGGGTCGAGCAGTACTTC	CSASTGVEQYF
.	TRBV12-3/TRBV12-4	TRBJ2-7	.	TGTGCCAGCAGTCCTATTTGGGTTAACGAGCAGTACTTC	CASSPIWVNEQYF
many	TRBV18	TRBJ2-4	.	TGTGCCAGCTCACCACCGACAGGTTTGGACATTCAGTACTTC	CASSPPTGLDIQYF
.	TRBV12-3/TRBV12-4	TRBJ1-1	TRBD1	TGTGCCAGCAGTTTCCGGACAGGGTGGAACACTGAAGCTTTCTTT	CASSFRTGWNTEAFF
many	TRBV7-2	TRBJ1-5	.	TGTGCCAGCAGGATGGCGGGAAATCAGCCCCAGCATTTT	CASRMAGNQPQHF
many	TRBV5-1	TRBJ1-1	.	TGCGCCAGCAGCTTGGATTCTGGGGCAGGCTTCCTCTTGAACACTGAAGCTTTCTTT	CASSLDSGAGFLLNTEAFF
many	TRBV20-1	TRBJ1-6	.	TGCAGTGCTAGCCCCCCACCAAATTCACCCCTCCACTTT	CSASPPPNSPLHF
many	TRBV29-1	TRBJ2-5	.	TGCAGCGTTGCCCTTGGTGGGGTCAGGGAGACCCAGTACTTC	CSVALGGVRETQYF
many	TRBV5-1	TRBJ1-2	TRBD1	TGCGCCAGCAGCATAAACAGGGGGCAAGATGGCTACACCTTC	CASSINRGQDGYTF
many	TRBV20-1	TRBJ1-1	.	TGCAGTGCTAGCATTAGGGGGGACACTGAAGCTTTCTTT	CSASIRGDTEAFF
.	TRBV28	TRBJ1-5	TRBD1	TGTGCCAGCAGCTACCACCGGGACAGGGGTTTTCAGCCCCAGCATTTT	CASSYHRDRGFQPQHF
many	TRBV20-1	TRBJ1-1	.	TGCAGTGCTAGAGATAAACTGGCCGAGGCTTTCTTT	CSARDKLAEAFF
.	TRBV28	TRBJ2-5	.	TGTGCCAGCAGTTCGGCGGGGGCTGTTGAGACCCAGTACTTC	CASSSAGAVETQYF
many	TRBV2	TRBJ2-5	.	TGTGCCAGCAGGGACCCGGGACTCACGTTTAGGGAGACCCAGTACTTC	CASRDPGLTFRETQYF
many	TRBV28	TRBJ2-5	TRBD2	TGTGCCAGCAGTAGAACTAGCGGGAGGTTGACCCAGTACTTC	CASSRTSGRLTQYF
few	TRBV19	TRBJ2-6	TRBD1	TGTGCCAGTAGTAGGGGGACAGGGGCCTCTGGGGCCAACGTCCTGACTTTC	CASSRGTGASGANVLTF
many	TRBV9	TRBJ2-7	.	TGTGCCAGCAGCGTAGAGGGAGCCTACGAGCAGTACTTC	CASSVEGAYEQYF
.	TRBV6-5	TRBJ1-5	.	TGTGCCAGCAGTTATTTGGGCCCCTTGAGCAATCAGCCCCAGCATTTT	CASSYLGPLSNQPQHF
many	TRBV27	TRBJ1-5	.	TGTGCCAGCAGTTACAGGGTGAATCAGCCCCAGCATTTT	CASSYRVNQPQHF
.	TRBV20-1	TRBJ2-7	TRBD1	TGCAGTGCAAACGACAGGGTGGGCTTTGGGGAGCAGTACTTC	CSANDRVGFGEQYF